This T cell receptor (beta chain) appears in the sequencing data of a study of cytomegalovirus exposure and HLA in healthy donors. This PCR relied on a set of 60 Vbeta primers and 13 Jbeta primers. This table comes from immunoSEQ multiplex PCR, and its TCRdb copy is limited to in-frame clones, with some not included. The sample consists of over 45,000 clones, around 82% of them appearing once. The CDR3 totals 15 residues. In germline, CDR1 is LNHNV, CDR2 YYDKDF (reference sequence). Trimming took off 5 bases at V and 5 bases at J, with 19 bases between the two ends. The V and J genes are TRBV15 and TRBJ2-7; the D is unclear. This receptor was taken from a boy aged 5-17 years in good health and CMV-seropositive. Specimen: PBMCs. The CDR3 region has the DNA TGTGCCACCAGCCAACGATACCTGAAGCGCCACGAGCAGTACTTC. Amino acids: CATSQRYLKRHEQYF. The full variable domain, completed using reference TRBV15 and TRBJ2-7, is DAMVIQNPRYQVTQFGKPVTLSCSQTLNHNVMYWYQQKSSQAPKLLFHYYDKDFNNEADTPDNFQSRRPNTSFCFLDIRSPGLGDTAMYLCATSQRYLKRHEQYFGPGTRLTVT.